This entry describes one T cell receptor (beta chain). Its antigen is currently not known. It has no much larger one-base neighbor in the sample; base qualities were not kept. CDR1 and CDR2 are read off the germline V gene as SGHAT and FQNNGV. The CDR3 contains 14 residues, cysteine and phenylalanine counted. Of all the DNA, just the CDR3 is kept, 42 bases in frame from base 1. The junction shows trimming of 1 base on V and 7 bases on J, plus 8 bases between the germline ends. These data are taken from a study of glioma-infiltrating T cells after dendritic cell vaccination (TCRdb year 2016). Looking at the study overall: The cohort comprised around 15 glioblastoma patients from Phase I and II dendritic cell vaccination trials, 9 newly diagnosed and 6 with recurrent disease. Patients received autologous tumor lysate-pulsed dendritic cell vaccination between about 2003 and 2013. Survival after dendritic cell vaccination was correlated with TCR sequencing metrics, including TIL content and tumor-blood repertoire overlap. Each patient was given three intradermal dendritic cell vaccine injections, spaced two weeks apart, in the arm below the axilla. In glioblastoma patients vaccinated with dendritic cells, deep sequencing of TCR beta CDR3 regions served to measure tumor-infiltrating lymphocyte content and to compare repertoires between tumor and blood. To make the vaccine, monocyte-derived dendritic cells were cultured for approximately 7 days with IL-4 and GM-CSF and then pulsed overnight with autologous tumor lysate.

Using the immunoSEQ assay, TCRB CDR3 regions were amplified from approximately 1.9 micrograms of genomic DNA, or from all available DNA when less than that was on hand. The multiplex PCR employed 60 forward primers targeting TCR V beta segments and 13 reverse primers targeting J beta segments. To estimate the number of reads per starting template, synthetic control templates were added to each sample at limiting dilution. The Illumina HiSeq System generated sequencing reads of 87 bp. For the original study's pipeline: To remove PCR and sequencing errors, closely related sequences were merged with a nearest neighbor algorithm. TCR overlap was defined as the percentage of unique tumor TCR beta sequences that were also found in the peripheral blood of the same patient. What TCRdb holds here is the immuneACCESS table cut down to in-frame rearrangements. Part of the clones is not present; checked against another copy, under half of the missing clones reflect an unresolved V gene, and the others are unexplained. Clonal size and the V and J genes are those of that table, whereas D and trimming came from the DNA. The sample table shows over 90,000 clones, and 85% are seen once. Less than 3% of the sample rests with the top ten.

Patients were selected on the basis of adequate residual fresh-frozen tumor tissue and more than two years of available survival data. An isocitrate dehydrogenase mutation was not carried by any of the glioblastoma patients, although molecular status was otherwise variable. PBMC were collected before vaccination, two weeks after the third vaccination, and at tumor progression when it occurred. The Qiagen DNeasy Blood extraction Kit was used to extract genomic DNA. The full study reports these points: TCR clonality showed no direct relationship with survival, which suggests that a diverse polyclonal response may matter. The cohort was small and heterogeneous, few patients had complete blood and tumor sets, and even fewer had initial-recurrent tumor pairs. After dendritic cell vaccination, a higher estimated pretreatment TIL content predicted longer time to progression and longer overall survival. The TCR overlap response model with three groups was called speculative and said to need prospective validation.

The sequences come from blood, collected before dendritic cell vaccination. The origin of this receptor is a human donor with glioblastoma. Here the chain combines TRBV11-2 and TRBJ1-6, and the D gene may be TRBD1, 5 bases matching. In nucleotides, the sequence is TGTGCCAGCAGCTTAGTCAGGGTAAATTCACCCCTCCACTTT. This codes for CASSLVRVNSPLHF.